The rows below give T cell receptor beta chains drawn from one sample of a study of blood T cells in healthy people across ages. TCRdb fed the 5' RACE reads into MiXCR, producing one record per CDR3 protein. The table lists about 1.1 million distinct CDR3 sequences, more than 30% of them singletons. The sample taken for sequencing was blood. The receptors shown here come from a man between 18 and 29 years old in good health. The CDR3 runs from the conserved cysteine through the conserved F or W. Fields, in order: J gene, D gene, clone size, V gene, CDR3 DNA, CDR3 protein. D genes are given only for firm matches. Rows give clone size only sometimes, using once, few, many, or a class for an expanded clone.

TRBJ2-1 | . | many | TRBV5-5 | TGTGCCAGCAGCTTGGGAGGCGGAAGCTCCTACAATGAGCAGTTCTTC | CASSLGGGSSYNEQFF
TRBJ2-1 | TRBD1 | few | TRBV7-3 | TGTGCCAGCAGCTTAATCGGACAGGGAAGATACAATGAGCAGTTCTTC | CASSLIGQGRYNEQFF
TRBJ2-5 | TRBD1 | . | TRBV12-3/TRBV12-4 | TGTGCCAGCAGTTTCGACAGGGCTCAGTACTTC | CASSFDRAQYF
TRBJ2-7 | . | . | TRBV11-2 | TGTGCCAGCAGCTTAGAGAGACAAGCACGGTCCGAGCAGTACTTC | CASSLERQARSEQYF
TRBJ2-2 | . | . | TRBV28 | TGTGCCAGCAGTTTTTGGGGCAGGCGTCCGATAAACACCGGGGAGCTGTTTTTT | CASSFWGRRPINTGELFF
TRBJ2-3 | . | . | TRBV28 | TGTGCCAGCAGTTTAGGCGTAAGCACAGATGCGCAGTATTTT | CASSLGVSTDAQYF
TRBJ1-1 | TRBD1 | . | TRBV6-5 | TGTGCCAGCAGGGTACCCAGACAGGGGGGCCCTGAACGCGCTTTCTTT | CASRVPRQGGPERAFF
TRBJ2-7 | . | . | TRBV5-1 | TGCGCCAGCAGCGGAGGGGACTTAACCTACGAGCAGTACTTC | CASSGGDLTYEQYF
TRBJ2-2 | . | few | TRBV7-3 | TGTGCCAGCAGCTTAACCCCCTGGACAGTTCCCACCGGGGAGCTGTTTTTT | CASSLTPWTVPTGELFF
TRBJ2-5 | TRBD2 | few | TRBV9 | TGTGCCAGCAGCGTAGCCCCAACGGGGGGGGCTGAGACCCAGTACTTC | CASSVAPTGGAETQYF
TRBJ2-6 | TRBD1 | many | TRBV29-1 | TGCAGCGTCGGGGACAGATTAAACTCTGGGGCCAACGTCCTGACTTTC | CSVGDRLNSGANVLTF
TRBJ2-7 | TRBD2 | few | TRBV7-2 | TGTGCCAGCAGCTTAGGGACTAGCGGGGTCACACTCTCCTACGAGCAGTACTTC | CASSLGTSGVTLSYEQYF
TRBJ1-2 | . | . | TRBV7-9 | TGTGCCAGCAGCTTAGTAAATTTGATCGATAACTATGGCTACACCTTC | CASSLVNLIDNYGYTF
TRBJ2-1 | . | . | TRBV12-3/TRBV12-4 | TGTGCCAGCAGCCCACTTTCGCTGGACTACAATGAGCAGTTCTTC | CASSPLSLDYNEQFF
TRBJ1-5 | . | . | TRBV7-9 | TGTGCCAGCAGCTCGGGGAATCAGCCCCGGCATTTT | CASSSGNQPRHF
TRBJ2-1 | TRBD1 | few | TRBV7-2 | TGTGCCAGCAGCTTATTTTTGGACAGGAGCTCCTACAATGAGCAGTTCTTC | CASSLFLDRSSYNEQFF
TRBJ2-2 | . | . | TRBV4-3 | TGCGCCAGCAGCCAGTCTGCCAGGCTCACCGGGGAGCTGTTTTTT | CASSQSARLTGELFF
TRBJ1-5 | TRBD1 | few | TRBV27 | TGTGCCAGCAGTTCCTACAGGGACAGGGGCAATCAGCCCCAGCATTTT | CASSSYRDRGNQPQHF
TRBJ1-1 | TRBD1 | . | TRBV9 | TGTGCCGGCAGCGAGCAGACCGACAGGGTAATCACTGAAGCTTTCTTT | CAGSEQTDRVITEAFF
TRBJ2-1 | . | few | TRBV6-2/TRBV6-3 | TGTGCCAGCGAAGACCGGGGGGACACAATTGAGCAGTTCTTC | CASEDRGDTIEQFF
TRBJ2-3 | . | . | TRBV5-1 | TGCGCCAGCAGCTTAGAATCCCAGGGGACAGATACGCAGTATTTT | CASSLESQGTDTQYF
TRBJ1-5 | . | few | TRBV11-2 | TGTGCCAGCAGCCCACAATATAGCAATCAGCCCCAGCATTTT | CASSPQYSNQPQHF
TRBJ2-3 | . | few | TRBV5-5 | TGTGCCAGCAGCCGACAATTTCAGAGTGGAACGGATACGCAGTATTTT | CASSRQFQSGTDTQYF
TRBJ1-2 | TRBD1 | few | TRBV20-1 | TGCAGTGCTCCCCCCGGGACAGGGCTCGGCTATGGCTACACCTTC | CSAPPGTGLGYGYTF
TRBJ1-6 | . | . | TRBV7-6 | TGTGCCAGCAGCTTAGACGAGAATTCACCCCTCCACTTT | CASSLDENSPLHF
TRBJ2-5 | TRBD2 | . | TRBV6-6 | TGTGCCAGCAGCCCAAGACTAGCGGGGGCGGGGAATGAGCAGTACTTC | CASSPRLAGAGNEQYF
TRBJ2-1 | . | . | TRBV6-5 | TGTGCCAGCAGTTACAAGGGAGATGAGCAGTTCTTC | CASSYKGDEQFF